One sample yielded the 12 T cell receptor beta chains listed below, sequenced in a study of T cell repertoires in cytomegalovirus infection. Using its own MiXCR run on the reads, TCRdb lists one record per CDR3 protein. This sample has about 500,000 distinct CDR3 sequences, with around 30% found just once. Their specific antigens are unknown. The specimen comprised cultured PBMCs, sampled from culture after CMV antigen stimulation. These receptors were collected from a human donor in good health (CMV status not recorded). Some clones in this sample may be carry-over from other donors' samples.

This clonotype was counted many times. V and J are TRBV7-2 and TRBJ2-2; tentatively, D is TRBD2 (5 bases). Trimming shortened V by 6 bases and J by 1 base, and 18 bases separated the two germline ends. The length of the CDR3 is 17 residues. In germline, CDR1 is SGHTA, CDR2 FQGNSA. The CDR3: CASSTQRGALNTGELFF. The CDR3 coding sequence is TGTGCCAGCAGTACCCAACGGGGAGCCTTGAACACCGGGGAGCTGTTTTTT.

The CDR3, as DNA: TGTGCCAGCAGCTCCAGTTCCCCTGCAGATACGCAGTATTTT. It yields the protein CASSSSSPADTQYF. The V and J genes are TRBV7-9 and TRBJ2-3; no clear D gene. The germline V gene encodes CDR1 SEHNR and CDR2 FQNEAQ (reference sequence). The CDR3 extends over 14 amino acids. V gave up 4 bases and J gave up 4 bases, with 12 bases separating them.

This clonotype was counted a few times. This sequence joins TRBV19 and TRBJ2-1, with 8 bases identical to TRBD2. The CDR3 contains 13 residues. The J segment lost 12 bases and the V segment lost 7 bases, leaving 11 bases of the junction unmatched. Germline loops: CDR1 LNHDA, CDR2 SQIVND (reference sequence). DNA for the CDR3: TGTGCCAGTACACAGCGGGAGTCGCTTGGGCAGTTCTTC. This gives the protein CASTQRESLGQFF. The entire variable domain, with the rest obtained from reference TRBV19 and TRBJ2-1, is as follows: DGGITQSPKYLFRKEGQNVTLSCEQNLNHDAMYWYRQDPGQGLRLIYYSQIVNDFQKGDIAEGYSVSREKKESFPLTVTSAQKNPTAFYLCASTQRESLGQFFGPGTRLTVL.

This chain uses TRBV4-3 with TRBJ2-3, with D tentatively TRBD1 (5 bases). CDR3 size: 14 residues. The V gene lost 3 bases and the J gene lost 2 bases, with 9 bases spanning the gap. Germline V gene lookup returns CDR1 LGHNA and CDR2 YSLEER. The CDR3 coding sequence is TGCGCCAGCAGCCACGGACAACTCACAGATACGCAGTATTTT. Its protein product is CASSHGQLTDTQYF.

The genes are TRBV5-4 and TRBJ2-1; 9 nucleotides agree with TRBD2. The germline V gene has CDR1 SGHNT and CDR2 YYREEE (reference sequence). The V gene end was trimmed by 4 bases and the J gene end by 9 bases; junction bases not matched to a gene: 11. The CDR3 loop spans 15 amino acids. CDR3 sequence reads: CASSPGLAADLEQFF. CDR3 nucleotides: TGTGCCAGCAGCCCGGGACTAGCTGCCGACCTTGAGCAGTTCTTC.

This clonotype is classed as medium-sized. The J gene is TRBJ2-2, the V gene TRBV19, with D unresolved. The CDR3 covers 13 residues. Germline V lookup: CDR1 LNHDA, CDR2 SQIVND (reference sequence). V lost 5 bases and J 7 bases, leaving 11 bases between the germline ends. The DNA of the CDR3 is TGTGCCAGTAGTCCCCACTGGGGCGGGGAGCTGTTTTTT. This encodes CASSPHWGGELFF.

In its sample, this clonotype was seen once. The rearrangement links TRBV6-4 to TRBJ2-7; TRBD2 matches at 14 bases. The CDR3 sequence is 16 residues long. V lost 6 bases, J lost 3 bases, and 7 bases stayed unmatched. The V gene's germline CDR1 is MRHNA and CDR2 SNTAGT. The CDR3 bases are TGTGCCAGCAGGGCCGGGACTAGCGGGGGATTCTACGAGCAGTACTTC. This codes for CASRAGTSGGFYEQYF.

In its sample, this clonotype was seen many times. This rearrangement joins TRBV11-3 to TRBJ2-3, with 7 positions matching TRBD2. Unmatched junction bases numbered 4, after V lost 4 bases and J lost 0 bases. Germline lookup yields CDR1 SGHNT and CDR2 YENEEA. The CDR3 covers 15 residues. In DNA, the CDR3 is TGTGCCAGCAGCTGGAGCGGGACTAGCACAGATACGCAGTATTTT. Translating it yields CASSWSGTSTDTQYF.

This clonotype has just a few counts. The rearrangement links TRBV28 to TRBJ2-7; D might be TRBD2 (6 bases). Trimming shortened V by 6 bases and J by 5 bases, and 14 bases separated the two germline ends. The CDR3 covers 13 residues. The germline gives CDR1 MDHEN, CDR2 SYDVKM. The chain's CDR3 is CASSGSPGHEQYF. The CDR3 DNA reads TGTGCCAGCAGCGGGAGTCCCGGCCACGAGCAGTACTTC.

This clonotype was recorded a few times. The CDR3 is CASSRGLVHQDTQYF. The CDR3 nucleotides read TGTGCCAGCAGCCGAGGACTAGTTCATCAAGATACGCAGTATTTT. The rearrangement links TRBV7-9 to TRBJ2-3; 7 nucleotides line up with TRBD2. CDR1 is SEHNR, CDR2 FQNEAQ, per germline (reference sequence). The CDR3 is 15 residues long. V lost 5 bases and J lost 5; bases outside the gene matches: 10.

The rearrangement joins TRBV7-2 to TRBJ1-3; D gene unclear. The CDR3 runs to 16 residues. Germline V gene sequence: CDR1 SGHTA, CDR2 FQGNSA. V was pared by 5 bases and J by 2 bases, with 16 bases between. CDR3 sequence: CASSPRLIGTGNTIYF. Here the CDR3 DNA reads TGTGCCAGCAGCCCCCGGTTAATAGGGACTGGAAACACCATATATTTT.

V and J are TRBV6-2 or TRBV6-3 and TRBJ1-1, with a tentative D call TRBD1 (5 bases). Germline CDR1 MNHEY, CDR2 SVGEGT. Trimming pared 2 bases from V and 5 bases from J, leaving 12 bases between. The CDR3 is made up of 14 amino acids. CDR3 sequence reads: CASSYAAGGTEAFF. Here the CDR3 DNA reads TGTGCCAGCAGTTACGCGGCTGGGGGGACTGAAGCTTTCTTT.